The T cell receptor beta chain under discussion was sequenced for a study of T cell changes during pregnancy in multiple sclerosis. V was trimmed by 3 bases and J by 5 bases, leaving 14 bases between them. This CDR3 has 15 amino acids. In germline, CDR1 is SGHNT, CDR2 YENEEA. Repertoires were generated with immunoSEQ multiplex PCR, while TCRdb's copy carries only in-frame clones and drops some. The profile shows about 50,000 clones, about 94% of them singletons. The receptor's source is a female donor with multiple sclerosis, enrolled in a pregnancy study. Sequencing was performed on CD4+ T cells from peripheral blood mononuclear cells, taken after pregnancy. The rearrangement joins TRBV11-3 to TRBJ1-5, with D perhaps matching TRBD1 (5 bases). DNA for the CDR3: TGTGCCAGCAGCTTCGGGGAGGCAGGGCATCAGCCCCAGCATTTT. It is translated as CASSFGEAGHQPQHF.